These 32 T cell receptor beta chains originate from one sample sequenced in a study of technical replicates of blood from four donors. Sequenced by immunoSEQ multiplex PCR; TCRdb stores in-frame clones only, minus some. In the table there are some 93,000 clones, about 96% of which are singletons. The sample taken for sequencing was T cells isolated from PBMCs. All receptors come from a human donor in good health.

This chain links TRBV11-3 with TRBJ1-1; D uncertain. Germline V gives CDR1 SGHNT, CDR2 YENEEA. Between the trimmed V and J ends, which lost 0 bases and 0 bases, there was a span of 8 bases. This CDR3 is 15 amino acids long. CDR3 sequence reads: CASSLEMRLNTEAFF. The CDR3 coding sequence is TGTGCCAGCAGCTTAGAAATGCGTTTGAACACTGAAGCTTTCTTT.

The rearrangement links TRBV29-1 to TRBJ2-1, with D maybe TRBD2 (6 bases). Per the germline V gene, CDR1 is SQVTM and CDR2 is ANQGSEA. Trimming stripped 2 bases from V and 4 bases from J, with 12 bases between. The CDR3 runs 14 residues. The CDR3 coding sequence is TGCAGCGTTGAACCCCTAGCGCAGTACAATGAGCAGTTCTTC. The encoded protein is CSVEPLAQYNEQFF.

The chain carries TRBV27 and TRBJ2-4; 10 positions agree with TRBD2. V shed 5 bases and J 0 bases; nucleotides not matched to a gene: 4. The germline V gene has CDR1 MNHEY and CDR2 SMNVEV (reference sequence). CDR3 length: 16 amino acids. CDR3 sequence reads: CASSTGLAVAKNIQYF. CDR3 sequence (DNA): TGTGCCAGCAGTACCGGACTAGCGGTAGCCAAAAACATTCAGTACTTC.

This chain uses TRBV28 with TRBJ1-4; 7 nucleotides align to TRBD1. Per the germline V gene, CDR1 is MDHEN and CDR2 is SYDVKM. CDR3 size: 15 residues. Unmatched junction bases numbered 6, after V lost 4 bases and J lost 4 bases. In DNA, the CDR3 is TGTGCCAGCAGTTATCGGGACAGAGGTAATGAAAAACTGTTTTTT. Its protein product is CASSYRDRGNEKLFF.

The sample holds one count of this clone. The rearrangement uses TRBV20-1 and TRBJ1-5; the D is unclear. CDR3 length equals 10 residues. V was trimmed by 8 bases and J by 7 bases, leaving 9 bases between them. Germline V gene sequence: CDR1 DFQATT, CDR2 SNEGSKA (reference sequence). The CDR3 region is CSLEPQPQHF. CDR3 bases: TGCAGTCTGGAGCCCCAGCCCCAGCATTTT.

The J gene is TRBJ1-5, the V gene TRBV28, with D maybe TRBD1 (6 bases). From germline, CDR1 is MDHEN and CDR2 SYDVKM. Trimming took 9 bases from V and 6 from J, leaving 12 bases between them. The CDR3 spans 12 residues. As DNA, the CDR3 is TGTGCCAGTACAACAGGGCCTCAGCCCCAGCATTTT. This sequence encodes CASTTGPQPQHF.

The V call is TRBV5-1, the J call TRBJ2-2, with TRBD2 matching over 10 bases. The germline CDR1 and CDR2 sequences are SGHRS and YFSETQ. This CDR3 region has 18 residues. The junction had 9 bases not matched to a gene; V was cut back by 0 bases and J by 4 bases. CDR3 loop: CASSLGSGRISGTGELFF. The CDR3 DNA reads as TGCGCCAGCAGCTTGGGTAGCGGGAGGATATCGGGCACCGGGGAGCTGTTTTTT.

V usage is TRBV7-9 and J usage is TRBJ2-7; unclear D gene. The CDR3 runs to 16 residues. The germline gives CDR1 SEHNR, CDR2 FQNEAQ (reference sequence). Trimming stripped 5 bases from V and 4 bases from J, with 21 bases between. CDR3 nucleotides: TGTGCCAGCAGCCCTCACTCCTCCTCCCTCCTATACGAGCAGTACTTC. Encoded protein: CASSPHSSSLLYEQYF.

The chain is built from TRBV4-1 and TRBJ2-7; 8 bases fit TRBD2. The CDR3 totals 14 residues. Trimming removed 3 bases from V and 5 bases from J; junction bases left unmatched: 6. CDR1 and CDR2 (germline): MGHRA, YSYEKL. The CDR3 is CASSQSGSGDEQYF. The CDR3 DNA sequence: TGCGCCAGCAGCCAGAGCGGGAGCGGCGACGAGCAGTACTTC.

The chain carries TRBV5-1 and TRBJ1-5; TRBD1 matches at 7 bases. The CDR3 loop spans 14 amino acids. The junction had 5 bases not matched to a gene; V was cut back by 4 bases and J by 4 bases. Germline CDR1 reads SGHRS; CDR2 reads YFSETQ. CDR3 sequence: CASSVGTANQPQHF. For the CDR3, the DNA is TGCGCCAGCAGCGTAGGGACAGCTAATCAGCCCCAGCATTTT.

The chain joins TRBV6-1 to TRBJ1-3, with D unclear. V gave up 3 bases and J gave up 2 bases, with 11 bases separating them. Germline CDR1 reads MNHNS; CDR2 reads SASEGT. This CDR3 comprises 15 residues. Here the CDR3 DNA reads TGTGCCAGCAGTGATCGGGGTCTCGCTGGAAACACCATATATTTT. This translates into CASSDRGLAGNTIYF.

This chain connects TRBV28 to TRBJ2-3; D may be TRBD2 (6 bases). The CDR3 covers 14 residues. Germline V lookup: CDR1 MDHEN, CDR2 SYDVKM. The V end was cut by 8 bases, the J end by 2 bases, with 14 bases between. The CDR3 spells CASSPAGFTDTQYF. CDR3 sequence (DNA): TGTGCCAGCTCGCCGGCGGGGTTCACAGATACGCAGTATTTT.

The chain links TRBV2 to TRBJ2-5, with a possible D match to TRBD2 (5 bases). The CDR3 extends over 15 amino acids. The germline V gene encodes CDR1 SNHLY and CDR2 FYNNEI. V shed 8 bases and J shed 5 bases, with 21 bases lying between them. CDR3 amino acids: CASATKEPDVETQYF. In nucleotides, the CDR3 is TGTGCCAGCGCGACTAAGGAACCGGACGTGGAGACCCAGTACTTC.

The chain uses TRBV5-1 and TRBJ2-3, with TRBD2 identical over 9 bases. CDR1 is SGHRS and CDR2 is YFSETQ in the germline V gene. V shed 4 bases and J 4 bases; nucleotides not matched to a gene: 7. This CDR3 has 15 residues. CDR3 coding DNA: TGCGCCAGCAGCCGTGCGGGGGGGCCGGCAGATACGCAGTATTTT. This gives the protein CASSRAGGPADTQYF.

This chain links TRBV10-3 with TRBJ2-7; tentatively, D is TRBD1 (5 bases). V lost 3 bases, J lost 6 bases, and 15 bases lay in between. CDR1 and CDR2 (germline): ENHRY, SYGVKD. The CDR3 runs to 14 residues. This CDR3 reads CAISETDNRLEQYF. Written as DNA, the CDR3 is TGTGCCATCAGTGAAACGGACAACCGTCTCGAGCAGTACTTC.

The gene calls are TRBV11-3 and TRBJ2-7; 7 nucleotides agree with TRBD1. CDR1 is SGHNT and CDR2 is YENEEA in the germline V gene. V shed 5 bases and J 2 bases; nucleotides not matched to a gene: 3. This CDR3 comprises 13 residues. Here the CDR3 DNA reads TGTGCCAGCAGCCAAACAGGGGCCTACGAGCAGTACTTC. It encodes CASSQTGAYEQYF.

This clone has just one count. V and J are TRBV7-9 and TRBJ1-4; 7 bases map to TRBD1. V lost 2 bases and J lost 1; bases outside the gene matches: 7. There are 17 residues in the CDR3. Germline CDR1 and CDR2: SEHNR and FQNEAQ (reference sequence). The CDR3 DNA reads as TGTGCCAGCAGCTTATGGAGGGGGCTTAGAACTAATGAAAAACTGTTTTTT. It encodes CASSLWRGLRTNEKLFF.

The chain recombines TRBV7-6 with TRBJ2-1; unclear D gene. The CDR3 runs 12 residues. The V and J ends lost 3 bases and 5 bases respectively, with 5 bases between them. The V gene's germline CDR1 is SGHVS and CDR2 FNYEAQ. The CDR3 sequence: CASSFQDNEQFF. The CDR3 DNA is TGTGCCAGCAGCTTTCAGGACAATGAGCAGTTCTTC.

The chain has TRBV5-1 and TRBJ1-2, with no clear D. V lost 5 bases, J lost 3 bases, and 8 bases lay in between. The germline V gene encodes CDR1 SGHRS and CDR2 YFSETQ. This CDR3 contains 12 residues. In nucleotides, the CDR3 is TGCGCCAGCAGGACCGAGGACTATGGCTACACCTTC. It translates to CASRTEDYGYTF. Variable domain in full (rest from reference TRBV5-1 and TRBJ1-2): KAGVTQTPRYLIKTRGQQVTLSCSPISGHRSVSWYQQTPGQGLQFLFEYFSETQRNKGNFPGRFSGRQFSNSRSEMNVSTLELGDSALYLCASRTEDYGYTFGSGTRLTVV.

In DNA form, the CDR3 reads TGCGCCAGCAGCTTGGAGGGGGCCAGAGGCTACACCTTC. Its protein product is CASSLEGARGYTF. The rearrangement links TRBV5-1 to TRBJ1-2, with 7 bases aligning to TRBD1. The CDR3 totals 13 residues. CDR1 is SGHRS, CDR2 YFSETQ, per germline. V lost 0 bases to trimming and J lost 8 bases; unmatched junction nucleotides: 4.

The count of this clone is one. CDR3 protein: CASRRDRESSYEQYF. The CDR3 DNA reads as TGTGCCAGCAGAAGGGACAGGGAGAGCTCCTACGAGCAGTACTTC. The gene calls are TRBV7-9 and TRBJ2-7; 9 positions agree with TRBD1. Germline V gives CDR1 SEHNR, CDR2 FQNEAQ (reference sequence). V lost 6 bases, J lost 0 bases, and 6 bases stayed unmatched. This CDR3 contains 15 residues.

The chain joins TRBV14 to TRBJ2-1, with 8 positions matching TRBD2. This CDR3 has 14 residues. CDR1 is SGHDN and CDR2 is FVKESK in the germline V gene. The ends lost 3 bases at V and 7 bases at J; junction bases unmatched: 5. DNA for the CDR3: TGTGCCAGCAGCCATACGGGGGGGAGGAATGAGCAGTTCTTC. As protein: CASSHTGGRNEQFF.

This clone was seen only once. This chain links TRBV15 with TRBJ2-1; no clear D gene. The CDR3 extends over 12 amino acids. With 0 bases removed from V and 7 bases from J, the gap between germline ends came to 4 bases. The germline gives CDR1 LNHNV, CDR2 YYDKDF (reference sequence). CDR3 sequence (DNA): TGTGCCACCAGCAGAGATCGGAATGAGCAGTTCTTC. This encodes CATSRDRNEQFF. Complete variable domain (other parts from reference TRBV15 and TRBJ2-1): DAMVIQNPRYQVTQFGKPVTLSCSQTLNHNVMYWYQQKSSQAPKLLFHYYDKDFNNEADTPDNFQSRRPNTSFCFLDIRSPGLGDTAMYLCATSRDRNEQFFGPGTRLTVL.

The chain couples TRBV29-1 to TRBJ1-2; D is perhaps TRBD1 (6 bases). Germline CDR1 SQVTM, CDR2 ANQGSEA. V shed 3 bases and J shed 4 bases, with 9 bases lying between them. The CDR3 is made up of 12 amino acids. CDR3 in amino acids: CSVEWGRYGYTF. As DNA, the CDR3 is TGCAGCGTTGAGTGGGGGCGCTATGGCTACACCTTC.

The chain joins TRBV11-3 to TRBJ2-7; TRBD2 matches 8 bases. The germline V gene encodes CDR1 SGHNT and CDR2 YENEEA. Unmatched junction bases numbered 6, after V lost 5 bases and J lost 0 bases. CDR3 length: 15 residues. The CDR3: CASSPSSGPSYEQYF. CDR3 nucleotides: TGTGCCAGCAGCCCTTCTAGCGGGCCCTCCTACGAGCAGTACTTC.

This clone was observed once. The genes are TRBV27 and TRBJ2-1; TRBD2 is a possible D gene (5 bases). In germline, CDR1 is MNHEY, CDR2 SMNVEV (reference sequence). This CDR3 spans 16 amino acids. Trimming shortened V by 0 bases and J by 3 bases, and 12 bases separated the two germline ends. The CDR3 nucleotides read TGTGCCAGCAGTTTATCCCGGGGAGAAGTCTACAATGAGCAGTTCTTC. It codes for CASSLSRGEVYNEQFF.

V usage is TRBV10-1 and J usage is TRBJ2-2, with D perhaps matching TRBD1 (6 bases). CDR1 WNHNN and CDR2 SYGVQD come from the germline V gene (reference sequence). The CDR3 is 12 amino acids. Trimming removed 5 bases at V and 8 bases at J, with 9 bases between. The CDR3 loop reads CASSTGPGELFF. The CDR3 coding sequence is TGCGCCAGCAGTACAGGGCCTGGGGAGCTGTTTTTT.

This clone was found once. Other DNA sequences of this sample code for an identical CDR3. The CDR3 sequence: CASSSVGGNTEAFF. CDR3 in DNA: TGTGCCAGCAGCTCGGTGGGGGGGAACACTGAAGCTTTCTTT. This chain connects TRBV7-6 to TRBJ1-1; a weak D match, TRBD1 (5 bases). CDR1 SGHVS and CDR2 FNYEAQ come from the germline V gene. This CDR3 comprises 14 residues. The V gene lost 4 bases and the J gene lost 1 base, with 10 bases spanning the gap.

The chain joins TRBV7-9 to TRBJ2-7, with D uncertain. With 5 bases removed from V and 3 bases from J, the gap between germline ends came to 8 bases. Germline loops: CDR1 SEHNR, CDR2 FQNEAQ (reference sequence). CDR3 length: 12 residues. In DNA, the CDR3 is TGTGCCAGCAGCCCTACGAACTACGAGCAGTACTTC. It yields the protein CASSPTNYEQYF.

The chain combines TRBV5-8 with TRBJ2-5, with 10 bases fitting TRBD1. This CDR3 comprises 18 residues. The germline gives CDR1 SGHTS, CDR2 YDEGEE. V was pared by 3 bases and J by 4 bases, with 15 bases of the junction left unmatched. The CDR3 here is CASSSSDRDRGFTETQYF. The DNA for the CDR3 is TGTGCCAGCAGCTCGAGCGATAGGGACAGGGGATTTACAGAGACCCAGTACTTC.

This chain joins TRBV27 and TRBJ2-3, with 7 bases identical to TRBD1. Germline CDR1 reads MNHEY; CDR2 reads SMNVEV (reference sequence). Trimming took 6 bases from V and 4 from J; bases not matched to a gene: 13. CDR3 length: 16 amino acids. The CDR3 loop is CASSRQGVSPADTQYF. The CDR3 nucleotides are TGTGCCAGCAGCAGGCAGGGGGTCTCCCCAGCAGATACGCAGTATTTT.

CDR3 DNA sequence: TGTGCCAGCAGTGAAGTGGGCCAGATCCAGTTGGACAGGTTGAACACTGAAGCTTTCTTT. This gives the protein CASSEVGQIQLDRLNTEAFF. V and J are TRBV6-1 and TRBJ1-1; TRBD1 agrees at 7 bases. The CDR3 has 20 residues. Germline-derived CDR1 and CDR2 are MNHNS and SASEGT. V was clipped by 1 base and J by 0 bases; unmatched bases: 17.